This T cell receptor (beta chain) was found in a study of OX40 agonist ivuxolimab in advanced cancers. The study in broad terms: Ivuxolimab was a fully human IgG2 agonistic monoclonal antibody targeting the costimulatory receptor OX40 (CD134). Intravenous ivuxolimab was administered to patients every 2 weeks at six dose levels: 0.01, 0.1, 0.3, 1.5, 3 and 10 mg/kg. Of the approximately 50 dose-escalation patients, hepatocellular carcinoma was present in about 20, melanoma in approximately 15, renal cell carcinoma in 9 and head and neck cancer in 9. In the dose-escalation cohort, nearly 85% of patients were male, and the mean age was 60 years with a range of roughly 23 to 79. Patients were allowed to have had prior anti-PD-1, anti-PD-L1 or anti-CTLA-4 therapy, and approximately 37% of the dose-escalation patients had been treated with checkpoint inhibitors. Partial responses occurred in three dose-escalation patients, of whom one had hepatocellular carcinoma and two had cutaneous melanoma. The purpose of peripheral TCRbeta sequencing was to test whether ivuxolimab changed TCR sequence diversity and led to clonal T-cell expansion. The paper covers the monotherapy dose-escalation part of the phase I ivuxolimab trial, which included N ≈ 52 patients.

Patients with a history of autoimmune disease or receiving systemic immunosuppression were excluded from the trial. In every dose cohort, peripheral blood was drawn for TCR sequencing at baseline, cycle 4 day 1, and cycle 7 day 1. Samples were obtained from an open-label, multicenter, first-in-human phase I dose-escalation trial of ivuxolimab. Adults with locally advanced or metastatic head and neck squamous cell, hepatocellular, melanoma or renal cell carcinoma were enrolled in the trial. Before TCR sequencing, CD4+ and CD8+ T cells were separately sorted from peripheral blood. A note on this clone: Its antigen specificity is not known. Per-nucleotide qualities are absent, and no much larger clonotype sits a single base away.

Findings and caveats that apply to the study as a whole: Which antigens the clonally expanded peripheral T cells were specific for was not determined. After ivuxolimab, CD8+ T cells had more expanded clones than CD4+ T cells on average. In the 0.1-3.0 mg/kg groups, partial responders had among the lowest normalized peripheral clonal expansion, particularly in CD8+ T cells. At doses of 0.1 to 3.0 mg/kg, clonal expansion of both CD4+ and CD8+ blood T cells was observed from baseline to week 6. Low levels of normalized T-cell clonal expansion were also seen in some nonresponding patients.

From cysteine to phenylalanine, the CDR3 is 13 amino acids long. The sequence is cut down to CDR3 DNA, 39 bases in frame from base 1. CDR1 and CDR2, per the germline V gene (reference sequence), are LNHDA and SQIVND. V is cut by 0 bases and J by 9 bases, and the space between the germline ends is 12 bases. To sequence the TCRbeta CDR3 region, genomic DNA was isolated from the sorted cells. TCRbeta CDR3 regions were sequenced using the immunoSEQ Assay. TCRdb mirrors the immuneACCESS table, restricted to in-frame sequences. Some clones are absent from its copies; in checked studies, under half trace to an unresolved V gene, and the reason for the others is unknown. The sample table records 60,000 to 80,000 clones; 80% to 95% of these occur just once. The ten most abundant clones make up over 0.35% of the sample.

This specimen was CD4+ or CD8+ T cells sorted from blood, taken in a trial of the OX40 agonist ivuxolimab. The chain is made from TRBV19 and TRBJ2-7, with no reliable assignment of the D segment. This receptor was identified in an adult with an advanced solid tumor such as melanoma, head and neck, liver or kidney cancer. The CDR3 protein: CASSIDLGSTQYF. The nucleotides are TGTGCCAGTAGTATAGATCTGGGCTCCACGCAGTACTTC.